Included here is one TCR beta chain sequence, with context. This receptor's antigen is unknown. Base qualities are not at hand, and no much larger clone is one base apart. The library was produced with the immunoSEQ multiplex PCR assay. For the multiplex PCR, a mixture combining 60 forward primers for TCR Vbeta segments and 13 reverse primers for TCR Jbeta segments was used. A multiplex PCR assay on genomic DNA amplified the CDR3 region of rearranged TCR beta genes. On the Illumina HiSeq System, the amplified TCR beta libraries were sequenced as 87-base-pair reads. Concerning the study's data processing: A later analysis counted about 76 million unique TCR beta chains across the 666 repertoires, and some 11 million of these chains were shared by at least two donors. A nearest-neighbor algorithm error-corrected the raw reads and collapsed the reads into unique sequences, merging closely related sequences to remove PCR and sequencing errors. CDR3 sequences were aligned to IMGT reference sequences to assign V, D and J gene segments. Each retained sequence needed at least a six-nucleotide match to both a V gene segment and a J gene segment. Rearrangements were called productive when the CDR3 lacked stop codons and stayed in frame with V and J; all others were non-productive. Following IMGT convention, CDR3 was defined as the stretch from the second conserved V-encoded cysteine up to the conserved J-encoded phenylalanine. The earlier analysis of 587 of the donors excluded any sequence lacking an unambiguous match to a single V gene segment. An earlier analysis of almost 600 of the donors classified V segments as functional when productive rearrangements were above 56.7% and as segregating when the standard deviation between donors was above 5%. A statistical classification framework was built for diagnosing cytomegalovirus status from the catalog of TCR beta chain sequences. In a later analysis, V and J genes were assigned by comparing TCR nucleotide sequences against IMGT/GENE-DB human TR gene sequences. Using the TCRdist pipeline, a later analysis assigned CDR3 sequences along with most-parsimonious VDJ recombination scenarios. In a later analysis, each TCR beta chain was defined by its CDR3 amino acid sequence together with its V-gene family, and reads without a unique V-gene family were excluded. To address suspected cross-contamination and a sequencing artifact, a later analysis removed roughly 580 highly shared, low-generation-probability nucleotide sequences. For each public chain, a later analysis derived a clonal expansion index from normalized ranks of inferred template counts within each repertoire. Generation probabilities in a later analysis came from a VDJ recombination model fitted to out-of-frame rearrangements, and those results were checked against IGoR. In a later analysis, TCR-TCR, TCR-HLA and TCR-CMV co-occurrence was scored with hypergeometric tests, and a repertoire-size bias correction was applied to TCR pairs. In a later analysis, false discovery rates were estimated by permuting HLA or CMV assignments 20 times. In a later analysis, co-occurring TCRs were grouped using DBSCAN, with TCRdist sequence similarity added in when clustering inside HLA-allele-positive subsets. Co-occurrence clustering excluded repertoires with fewer than 30,000 or more than 120,000 public chains, plus five with anomalous nucleotide sharing. The clones in this table, taken by TCRdb from immuneACCESS, are in-frame only. Not every clone is retained; where verified, under half of the shortfall comes from an unresolved V gene, and the cause of the rest is unknown. Clone size and V and J calls were adopted from that table, with D and trimming inferred from the DNA. This sample holds around 200,000 clones; just over 75% were observed only once. The ten largest account for about 1.9% of the sample.

V ends up 1 base short and J 1 base short, with an unmatched junction base count of 2. Reading the germline V gene gives CDR1 LGHNA and CDR2 YNFKEQ. The CDR3 numbers 15 residues from cysteine through phenylalanine. Only the CDR3 DNA stays, 45 bases, in frame from base 1. This entry is derived from a study of cytomegalovirus exposure and HLA in healthy donors (dated by TCRdb to about 2017). For context, the study as a whole: An earlier analysis of some 600 of the donors reported under 300 Gb of sequence data and about 120 million unique TCR beta sequences obtained from roughly 170 million T cells. About 330 gigabases of sequencing data and approximately 91 million unique TCR sequences made up an early release that covered several hundred HLA-typed donors. Among the approximately 400 genotyped donors, around 79% belonged to the genetic ancestry cluster associated with self-reported Caucasian donors. The study was designed to test whether signatures of past pathogen exposure could be identified by cataloging public T cell receptors. Using immunosequencing, the study profiled T cell repertoires from about 610 subjects and related those repertoires to cytomegalovirus serostatus. In addition to the first cohort of 650 to 800 subjects, a separate validation cohort of 120 different subjects was used. The study combined high-throughput TCR immunosequencing, statistical association of individual TCRs with disease status, and machine learning to predict cytomegalovirus infection status. To study patterns of TCR occurrence, a later analysis re-analyzed previously published TCR beta repertoires from under 750 donors and added high-resolution HLA genotyping. Rather than drawing on any new phenotypic data, the later analysis identified candidate immune exposures from TCR beta sequences and the way those sequences occurred across donors. An earlier analysis of 587 of the donors used high-throughput TCR beta sequencing to judge whether each TCR beta V gene segment behaved as functional or pseudogenic. Donor age, sex, ethnicity and CMV serostatus were collected together with the repertoire data. Genome-wide SNP genotypes for about 65% of the 666 donors were used in a later genetic analysis, which treated that subset as a discovery cohort. Every repertoire in the discovery cohort had been generated on one and the same sequencing platform. Class I and class II HLA loci were covered by the typing at four-digit resolution. Typing coverage varied by locus: roughly 629-640 donors for A, B, C, DRB1 and DQB1; some 520 for DQA1; 606 for DPA1; some 470 for DPB1. Roughly five DR-DQ haplotypes were handled as single units for association and clustering because linkage in the cohort was strong. On average, around 230,000 unique TCR beta nucleotide sequences were sequenced per donor among more than 350 genotyped donors of the cohort, with roughly 19% of those sequences being non-productive. Findings and caveats that apply to the study as a whole: According to a later genetic analysis, donors in an Asian-associated ancestry cluster had fewer N-insertions in productive TCRs than the roughly 700-donor mean. A few of the identified cytomegalovirus-associated TCR beta chains were confirmed in vitro to be specific for cytomegalovirus antigens. Several of the top co-occurrence clusters appeared to be linked to parvovirus B19, influenza, CMV and Epstein-Barr virus, according to a later analysis. The 87-base-pair reads could not distinguish some IMGT-functional V segments, including TRBV6-2 and TRBV6-3, so those segments were excluded. Because HLA typing was unavailable for some donors at each locus, only the typed subset was used in association tests. Linkage disequilibrium might explain the correlated functional status among segregating V segments, but an unknown experimental factor could not be excluded. Sequencing depth was assumed to be roughly uniform across donors in the presence/absence analyses, though that assumption may not hold. In a later analysis, around 17,000 TCR beta sequences were associated with specific HLA alleles at a false discovery rate of 0.05. In a later analysis, TCR association rates were found to vary across HLA loci, with the most associated TCRs seen for DRB1 alleles and the fewest for HLA-C alleles. Assigning TCR associations to individual alleles was difficult when HLA alleles, especially DR and DQ, strongly co-occurred. A later genetic analysis associated a missense DCLRE1C variant with V-gene and J-gene trimming of TCR beta chains, and an independent cohort replicated the association. Broadly in line with IMGT annotations, most TCR beta V segments showed up in productive rearrangements about 90% or about 30% of the time in an earlier analysis of 587 of the donors. In a later analysis, HLA-associated TCR beta chains were found to be more clonally expanded and to have lower generation probabilities than equally common non-associated chains. A further reported finding was that TCR beta sequences accurately predicted the HLA-A and HLA-B alleles for most subjects in the first cohort. For the cohort, immune exposure information was limited to CMV serostatus. A cluster of highly shared sequence variants was judged likely to be a technical artifact of the sequencing pipeline. The classifier was reported to diagnose cytomegalovirus status with high specificity and sensitivity in both the original and validation cohorts. While some public TCRs were present in many individuals, most TCR sequences turned up only very rarely across donors. Only TCR beta chains were sequenced in this cohort, and the absence of alpha or paired-chain data limited detectable features. A later analysis found that most CMV-associated TCR beta chains appeared HLA-restricted, with HLA associations seemingly driven largely by CMV exposure. According to the authors, the approach could potentially be generalized to other disease states and immunological phenotypes. Because counts were too low, seventeen rarely observed V segments, including chromosome 9 orphons, were excluded from the earlier analysis of a few hundred of the donors. The study gave a list of 150 to 200 TCR beta chains associated with cytomegalovirus.

The cohort consisted of 666 healthy bone marrow donors. At the time of sampling, every cohort member was nominally healthy, though immune exposures that went unrecorded were likely present. The donor was CMV seronegative and belonged to the group of around 400 seronegative cohort members. A peripheral blood sample was provided by each donor, and peripheral blood mononuclear cells were used for TCR beta sequencing. The Qiagen DNeasy Blood Extraction Kit was used to extract genomic DNA from the blood cell samples. The rearrangement joined TRBV4-2 to TRBJ2-7, and 9 bases in between align with TRBD2. Sequenced sample: PBMCs. The sequence was collected from a man younger than 45 in good health and CMV-seronegative. The CDR3 is CASSQGLAVSYEQYF. The bases read TGTGCCAGCAGCCAAGGACTAGCGGTTTCCTACGAGCAGTACTTC.